This passage covers 3 T cell receptor beta chains from one sample sequenced in a study of T cells in localized non-small cell lung cancer. Profiled with immunoSEQ multiplex PCR; TCRdb holds only in-frame clones, not every one. The sample records roughly 1,800 clones, less than 25% being singletons. The specimen was normal lung tissue next to the tumor, collected before any cancer treatment. The receptor set was obtained from a male donor older than 55 with stage II lung adenocarcinoma.

By proportion, this clone is hyperexpanded (1% or more). The rearrangement uses TRBV12-5 and TRBJ1-4, with 7 nucleotides matching TRBD1. The V gene's germline CDR1 is LGHNT and CDR2 FRNRAP. The CDR3 is 18 residues long. Here the CDR3 reads CASHPRQGNELSNEKLFF. The CDR3 DNA reads as TGTGCCAGCCATCCTCGACAGGGCAATGAGCTTTCTAATGAAAAACTGTTTTTT.

This clone showed up just a few times. This chain connects TRBV28 to TRBJ1-5, with D maybe TRBD1 (5 bases). Per the germline V gene, CDR1 is MDHEN and CDR2 is SYDVKM. CDR3 length equals 15 residues. V lost 3 bases and J 5 bases, leaving 14 bases between the germline ends. The CDR3, as DNA: TGTGCCAGCAGTTTCGGGGGGTTTCTCCATCAGCCCCAGCATTTT. Its translation is CASSFGGFLHQPQHF.

The chain links TRBV29-1 to TRBJ2-3, with D unclear. The V and J ends lost 6 bases and 2 bases respectively, with 12 bases between them. The CDR3 extends over 13 amino acids. CDR1 SQVTM and CDR2 ANQGSEA come from the germline V gene. Written as DNA, the CDR3 is TGCAGCGTACGCACCTCTTACACAGATACGCAGTATTTT. The encoded protein is CSVRTSYTDTQYF.